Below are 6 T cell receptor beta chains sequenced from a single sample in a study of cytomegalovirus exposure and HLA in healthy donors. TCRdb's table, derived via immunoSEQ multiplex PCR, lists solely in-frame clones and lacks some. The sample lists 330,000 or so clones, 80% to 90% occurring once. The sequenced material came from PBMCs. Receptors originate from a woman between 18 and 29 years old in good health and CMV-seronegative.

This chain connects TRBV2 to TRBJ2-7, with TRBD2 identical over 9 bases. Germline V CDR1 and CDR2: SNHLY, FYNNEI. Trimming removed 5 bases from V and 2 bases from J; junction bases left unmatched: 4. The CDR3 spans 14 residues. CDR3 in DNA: TGTGCCAGCAGTCCTAGCGGGACTACCTACGAGCAGTACTTC. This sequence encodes CASSPSGTTYEQYF.

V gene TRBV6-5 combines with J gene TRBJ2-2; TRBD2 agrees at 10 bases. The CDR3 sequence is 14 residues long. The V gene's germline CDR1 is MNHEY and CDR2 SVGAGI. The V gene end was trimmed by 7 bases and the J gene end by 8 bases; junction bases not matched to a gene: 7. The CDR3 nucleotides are TGTGCCAGCAAGGGGCTAGCGGGAGTGGGGGAGCTGTTTTTT. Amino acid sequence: CASKGLAGVGELFF.

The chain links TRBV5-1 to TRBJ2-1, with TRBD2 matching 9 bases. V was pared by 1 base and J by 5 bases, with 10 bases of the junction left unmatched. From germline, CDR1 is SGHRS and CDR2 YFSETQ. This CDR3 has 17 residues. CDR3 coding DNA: TGCGCCAGCAGCTTGACTCTTGGGGCTAGCGGGAACAATGAGCAGTTCTTC. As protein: CASSLTLGASGNNEQFF. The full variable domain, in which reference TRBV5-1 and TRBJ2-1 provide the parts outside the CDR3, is KAGVTQTPRYLIKTRGQQVTLSCSPISGHRSVSWYQQTPGQGLQFLFEYFSETQRNKGNFPGRFSGRQFSNSRSEMNVSTLELGDSALYLCASSLTLGASGNNEQFFGPGTRLTVL.

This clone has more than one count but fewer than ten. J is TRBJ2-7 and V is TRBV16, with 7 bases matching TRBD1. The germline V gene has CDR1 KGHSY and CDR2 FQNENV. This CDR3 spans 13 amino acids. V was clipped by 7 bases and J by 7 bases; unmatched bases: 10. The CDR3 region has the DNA TGTGCCAGCAACCCTCAGGGGGATATGGAGCAGTACTTC. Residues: CASNPQGDMEQYF.

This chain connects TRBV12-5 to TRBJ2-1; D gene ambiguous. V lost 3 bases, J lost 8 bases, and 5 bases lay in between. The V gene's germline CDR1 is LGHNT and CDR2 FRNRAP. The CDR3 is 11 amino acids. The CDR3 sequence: CASGFFHEQFF. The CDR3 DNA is TGTGCTAGTGGTTTCTTCCATGAGCAGTTCTTC.

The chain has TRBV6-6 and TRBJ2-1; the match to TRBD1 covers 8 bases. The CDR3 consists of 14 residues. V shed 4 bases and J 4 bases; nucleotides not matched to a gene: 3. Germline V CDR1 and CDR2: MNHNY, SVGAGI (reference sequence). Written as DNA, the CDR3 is TGTGCCAGCAGTTTCAGGGGGCTTTACAATGAGCAGTTCTTC. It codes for CASSFRGLYNEQFF.